The TCR beta chain under discussion was sequenced for a study of human CD8 memory T cell subsets. The CDR3 length is 14 residues. Per the germline V gene, CDR1 is SGHTA and CDR2 is FQGTGA. Overall study results and limits: Similarly high diversity marked stem-like memory and precursor exhausted T cells, unlike effector memory cells. Exclusively the beta chains of the T cell receptor underwent sequencing in this study.

Details on this clonotype: The antigen remains unidentified.

The stem-like memory CD8+ T cells (TSTEM) had a CCR7+ PD-1- TIGIT- phenotype. Duplicate vials holding 150,000 sorted CD8+ T cells per subset yielded the RNA. The TCR beta sequencing libraries came from UMI-labeled 5' RACE. TCRdb reprocessed the 5' RACE reads, keeping one entry per CDR3 protein, no DNA. This table holds some 10,000 distinct CDR3 sequences. The sequence was collected from a human donor in good health. Sequencing was done on a sample of CD8+ stem-like memory T cells (TSCM and TCM) sorted from PBMCs. Subset reported: stem-like memory CD8 T cells (TSTEM), CCR7+ PD-1- TIGIT-. The gene calls are TRBV7-3 and TRBJ2-1; TCRdb indicates TRBD1, and absent DNA this call remains unverified. The CDR3 loop is CASSLRQGWNEQFF.